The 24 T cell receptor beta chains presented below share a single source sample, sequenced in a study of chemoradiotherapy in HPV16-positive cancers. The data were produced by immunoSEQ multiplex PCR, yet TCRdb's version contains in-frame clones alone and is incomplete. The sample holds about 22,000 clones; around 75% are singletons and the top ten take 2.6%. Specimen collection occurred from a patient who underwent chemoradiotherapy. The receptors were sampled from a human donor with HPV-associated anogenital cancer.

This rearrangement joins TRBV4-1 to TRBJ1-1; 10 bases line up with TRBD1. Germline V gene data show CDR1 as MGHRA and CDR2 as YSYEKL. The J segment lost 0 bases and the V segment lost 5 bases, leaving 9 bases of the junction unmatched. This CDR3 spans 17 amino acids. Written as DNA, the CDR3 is TGCGCCAGCAGCACGGACAGGGGGTTTCCTATGAACACTGAAGCTTTCTTT. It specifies CASSTDRGFPMNTEAFF.

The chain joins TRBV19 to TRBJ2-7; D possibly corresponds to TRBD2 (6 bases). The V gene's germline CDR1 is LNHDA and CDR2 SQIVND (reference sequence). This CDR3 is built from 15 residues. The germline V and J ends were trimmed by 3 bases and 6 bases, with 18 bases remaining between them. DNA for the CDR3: TGTGCCAGTAGTATGGGGACTTCCCCGTCGGCCGAGCAGTACTTC. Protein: CASSMGTSPSAEQYF.

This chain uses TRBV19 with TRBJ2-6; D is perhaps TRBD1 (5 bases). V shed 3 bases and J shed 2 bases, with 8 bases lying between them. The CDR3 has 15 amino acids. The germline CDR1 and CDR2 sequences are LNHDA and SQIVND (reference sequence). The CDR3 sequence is CASSIAGPGANVLTF. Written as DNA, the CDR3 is TGTGCCAGTAGTATTGCAGGGCCTGGGGCCAACGTCCTGACTTTC.

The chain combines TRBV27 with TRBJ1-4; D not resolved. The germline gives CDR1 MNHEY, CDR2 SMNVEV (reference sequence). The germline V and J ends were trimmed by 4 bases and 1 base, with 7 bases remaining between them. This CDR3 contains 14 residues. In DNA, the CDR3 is TGTGCCAGCAGTTCTCCGGTAACTAATGAAAAACTGTTTTTT. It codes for CASSSPVTNEKLFF. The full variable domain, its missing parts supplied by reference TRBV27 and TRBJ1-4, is EAQVTQNPRYLITVTGKKLTVTCSQNMNHEYMSWYRQDPGLGLRQIYYSMNVEVTDKGDVPEGYKVSRKEKRNFPLILESPSPNQTSLYFCASSSPVTNEKLFFGSGTQLSVL.

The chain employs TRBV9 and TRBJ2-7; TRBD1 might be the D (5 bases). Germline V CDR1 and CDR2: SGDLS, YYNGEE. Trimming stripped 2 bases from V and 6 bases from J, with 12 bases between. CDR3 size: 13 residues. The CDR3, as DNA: TGTGCCAGCAGCGTTACCGACAGAGGCGAGCAGTACTTC. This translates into CASSVTDRGEQYF.

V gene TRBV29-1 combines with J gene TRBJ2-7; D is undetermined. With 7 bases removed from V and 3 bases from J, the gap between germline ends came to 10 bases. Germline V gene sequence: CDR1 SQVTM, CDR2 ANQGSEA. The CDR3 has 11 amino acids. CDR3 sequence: CSAIGYYEQYF. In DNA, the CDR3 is TGCAGCGCCATTGGATACTACGAGCAGTACTTC.

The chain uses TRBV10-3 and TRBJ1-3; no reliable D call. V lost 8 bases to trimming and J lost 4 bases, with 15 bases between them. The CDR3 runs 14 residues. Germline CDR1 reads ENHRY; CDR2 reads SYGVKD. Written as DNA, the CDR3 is TGTGCCATCCTAAAATCAACGGAGGGAAACACCATATATTTT. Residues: CAILKSTEGNTIYF.

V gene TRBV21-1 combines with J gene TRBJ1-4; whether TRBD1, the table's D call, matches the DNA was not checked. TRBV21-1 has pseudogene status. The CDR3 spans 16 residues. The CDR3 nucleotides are TGTGCCAGCAGCAAAGTCAACAGGGGGCGCTGGGAAAAACTGTTTTTT. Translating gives CASSKVNRGRWEKLFF.

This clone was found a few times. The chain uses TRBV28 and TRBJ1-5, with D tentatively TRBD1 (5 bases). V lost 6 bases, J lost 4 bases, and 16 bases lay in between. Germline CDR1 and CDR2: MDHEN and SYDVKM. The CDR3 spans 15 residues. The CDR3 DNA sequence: TGTGCCAGCAGACCGCCGGGACTCCTGAATCAGCCCCAGCATTTT. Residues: CASRPPGLLNQPQHF.

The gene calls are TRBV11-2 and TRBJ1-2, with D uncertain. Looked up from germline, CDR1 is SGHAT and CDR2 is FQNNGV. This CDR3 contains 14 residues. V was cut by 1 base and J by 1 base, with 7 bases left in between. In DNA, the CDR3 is TGTGCCAGCAGCTTAGGGACTGTTAACTATGGCTACACCTTC. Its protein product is CASSLGTVNYGYTF. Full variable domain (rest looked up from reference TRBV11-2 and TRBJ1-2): EAGVAQSPRYKIIEKRQSVAFWCNPISGHATLYWYQQILGQGPKLLIQFQNNGVVDDSQLPKDRFSAERLKGVDSTLKIQPAKLEDSAVYLCASSLGTVNYGYTFGSGTRLTVV.

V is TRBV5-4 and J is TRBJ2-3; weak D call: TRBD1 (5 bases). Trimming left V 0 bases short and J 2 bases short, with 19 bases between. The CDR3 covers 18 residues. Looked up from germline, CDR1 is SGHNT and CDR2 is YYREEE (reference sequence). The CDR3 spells CASSLVLGPAGFTDTQYF. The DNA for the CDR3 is TGTGCCAGCAGCTTGGTACTGGGGCCAGCAGGCTTCACAGATACGCAGTATTTT.

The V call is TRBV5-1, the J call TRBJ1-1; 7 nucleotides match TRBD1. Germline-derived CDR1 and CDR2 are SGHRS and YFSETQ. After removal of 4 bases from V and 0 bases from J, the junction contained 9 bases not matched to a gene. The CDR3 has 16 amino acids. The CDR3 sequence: CASSPGTAVMNTEAFF. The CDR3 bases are TGCGCCAGCAGCCCAGGGACAGCAGTTATGAACACTGAAGCTTTCTTT.

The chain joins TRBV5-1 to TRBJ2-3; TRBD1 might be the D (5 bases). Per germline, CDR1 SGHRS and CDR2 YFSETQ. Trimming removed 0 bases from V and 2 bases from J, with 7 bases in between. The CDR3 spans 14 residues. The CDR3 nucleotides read TGCGCCAGCAGCTTGGGGGGCCCCACAGATACGCAGTATTTT. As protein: CASSLGGPTDTQYF.

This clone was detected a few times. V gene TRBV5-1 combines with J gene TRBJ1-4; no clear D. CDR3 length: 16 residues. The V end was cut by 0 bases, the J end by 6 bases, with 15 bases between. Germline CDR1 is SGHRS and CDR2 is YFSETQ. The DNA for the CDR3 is TGCGCCAGCAGCTTGGCCGGTCGGATCCTCGATGAAAAACTGTTTTTT. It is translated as CASSLAGRILDEKLFF.

CDR3 in amino acids: CASRGLAGRAGELFF. The CDR3 coding sequence is TGCGCCAGCAGAGGGCTAGCGGGAAGGGCCGGGGAGCTGTTTTTT. The V and J genes are TRBV5-1 and TRBJ2-2, with 9 bases that match TRBD2. V lost 5 bases to trimming and J lost 6 bases; unmatched junction nucleotides: 8. The CDR3 is made up of 15 amino acids. CDR1 SGHRS and CDR2 YFSETQ come from the germline V gene.

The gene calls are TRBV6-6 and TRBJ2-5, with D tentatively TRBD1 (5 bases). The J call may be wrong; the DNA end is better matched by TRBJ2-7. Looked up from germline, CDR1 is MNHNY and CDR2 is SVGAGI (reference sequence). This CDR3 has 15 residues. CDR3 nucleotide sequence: TGTGCCAGCAGCTCCCCCCGGACATCCACCTACGAGCAGTACTTC. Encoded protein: CASSSPRTSTYEQYF.

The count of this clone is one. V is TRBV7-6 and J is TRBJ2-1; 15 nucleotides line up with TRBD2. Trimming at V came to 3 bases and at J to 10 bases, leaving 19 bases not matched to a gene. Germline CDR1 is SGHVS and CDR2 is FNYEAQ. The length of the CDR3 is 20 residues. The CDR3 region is CASSFRRDGGTSGGIREQFF. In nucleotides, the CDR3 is TGTGCCAGCAGCTTTCGTCGGGACGGTGGGACTAGCGGGGGGATAAGGGAGCAGTTCTTC.

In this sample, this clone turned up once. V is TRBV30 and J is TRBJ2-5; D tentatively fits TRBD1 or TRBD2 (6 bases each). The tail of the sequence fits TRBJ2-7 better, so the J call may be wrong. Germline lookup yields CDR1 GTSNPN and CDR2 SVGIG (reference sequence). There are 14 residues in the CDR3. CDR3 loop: CAWSLKGGTYEQYF. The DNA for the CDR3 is TGTGCCTGGAGTCTGAAAGGGGGGACCTACGAGCAGTACTTC.

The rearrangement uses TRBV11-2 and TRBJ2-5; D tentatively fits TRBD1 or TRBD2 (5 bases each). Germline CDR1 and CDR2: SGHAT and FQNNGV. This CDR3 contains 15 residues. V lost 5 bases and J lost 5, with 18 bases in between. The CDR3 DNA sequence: TGTGCCAGCAGCCCACCGGGACGACCCTCGGAGACCCAGTACTTC. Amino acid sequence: CASSPPGRPSETQYF.

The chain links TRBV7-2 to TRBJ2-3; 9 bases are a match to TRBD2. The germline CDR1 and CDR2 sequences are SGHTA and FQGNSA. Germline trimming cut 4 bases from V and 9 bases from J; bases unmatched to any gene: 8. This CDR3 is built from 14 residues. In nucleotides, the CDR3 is TGTGCCAGCAGCTCCGTCGGGACTAGCAGCACGCAGTATTTT. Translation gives CASSSVGTSSTQYF.

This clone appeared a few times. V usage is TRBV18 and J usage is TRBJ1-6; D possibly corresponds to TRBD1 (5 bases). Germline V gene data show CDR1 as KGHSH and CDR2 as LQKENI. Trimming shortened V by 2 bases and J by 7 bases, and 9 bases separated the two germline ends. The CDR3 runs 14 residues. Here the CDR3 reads CASSPGTVNSPLHF. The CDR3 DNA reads TGTGCCAGCTCACCAGGGACGGTGAATTCACCCCTCCACTTT.

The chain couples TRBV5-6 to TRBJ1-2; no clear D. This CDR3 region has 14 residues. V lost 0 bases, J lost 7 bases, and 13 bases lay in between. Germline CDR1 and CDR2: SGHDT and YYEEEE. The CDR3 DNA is TGTGCCAGCAGCTTGGCCGGCTACGTCGGTGGCTACACCTTC. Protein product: CASSLAGYVGGYTF.

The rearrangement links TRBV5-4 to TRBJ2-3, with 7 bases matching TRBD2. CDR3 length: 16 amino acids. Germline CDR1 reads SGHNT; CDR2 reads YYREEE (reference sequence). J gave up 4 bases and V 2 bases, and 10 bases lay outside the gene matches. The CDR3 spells CASSFLGGSGPDTQYF. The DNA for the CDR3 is TGTGCCAGCAGCTTCCTTGGCGGGAGCGGTCCAGATACGCAGTATTTT. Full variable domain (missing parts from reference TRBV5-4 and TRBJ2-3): ETGVTQSPTHLIKTRGQQVTLRCSSQSGHNTVSWYQQALGQGPQFIFQYYREEENGRGNFPPRFSGLQFPNYSSELNVNALELDDSALYLCASSFLGGSGPDTQYFGPGTRLTVL.

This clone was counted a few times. The CDR3 sequence: CASMTRAGNWNEQFF. CDR3 coding DNA: TGTGCCAGCATGACTCGAGCGGGAAACTGGAATGAGCAGTTCTTC. The rearrangement uses TRBV7-9 and TRBJ2-1, with 7 bases identical to TRBD2. V dropped 7 bases and J dropped 7; count of bases not matched to a gene: 13. This CDR3 is built from 15 residues. CDR1 and CDR2 (germline): SEHNR, FQNEAQ (reference sequence).